This is a list of T cell receptor beta chains from one sample in a study of T cells in Graves' hyperthyroidism and ophthalmopathy. TCRdb fed the multiplex PCR reads into MiXCR, producing one record per CDR3 protein. Here the sample spans a few hundred thousand distinct CDR3 sequences, 40% to 55% being singletons. Specimen: peripheral blood or thyroid tissue (not recorded which). The receptor set was obtained from a woman aged 18 to 35 with Graves' hyperthyroidism. CDR3s include the opening cysteine and the closing phenylalanine or tryptophan.

v_call cdr3_aa
TRBV27 CASSSRTSSNHSNQPQHF
TRBV10-1 CASSGQANTEAFF
TRBV3-1 CASSYLASLNTEAFF
TRBV29-1 CSGDSPTYNEQFF
TRBV5-1 CASRHIQGPTGLTF
TRBV5-4 CASNPSRAGNTIYF
TRBV10-3 CAISDRFFGANVLTF
TRBV19 CASSIDLRPPYGYTF
TRBV19 CASSMEGGEQYF
TRBV7-8 CASTTWGLAGAQYF
TRBV15 CATSRRRDVYNEQYF
TRBV29-1 CSAGSSGYTF
TRBV29-1 CSSGGLQGGTEAFF
TRBV20-1 CSASGTLSGDQETQYF
TRBV6-4 CASSLSRGGELFF
TRBV12-3/TRBV12-4 CASSDLGQPNQPQHF
TRBV20-1 CSARGTSGRGIQETQYF
TRBV2 CASSTRAEAGELFF
TRBV29-1 CSVESGRGSYEQYF
TRBV29-1 CSFAERFEQYF